Listed here are 19 T cell receptor beta chains from one sample, sequenced in a study of T and B cells in COVID-19 patients. Multiplex PCR with BIOMED2 TRB-A/B primer pools amplified TRB rearrangements. Each CDR3 protein gets one entry after TCRdb re-called the multiplex PCR reads with MiXCR. The data hold several thousand distinct CDR3 sequences, with less than 40% observed a single time. Each TRB amplification used 250-500 ng of genomic DNA from blood. Sequencing was carried out using blood. The receptors come from a human donor who had recovered from COVID-19.

This chain uses TRBV10-3 with TRBJ2-7, with 9 bases fitting TRBD1. CDR3 size: 14 residues. Trimming at V came to 2 bases and at J to 2 bases, leaving 1 base not matched to a gene. Germline V gene sequence: CDR1 ENHRY, CDR2 SYGVKD. CDR3 residues: CAISEGTGTYEQYF. For the CDR3, the DNA is TGTGCCATCAGTGAGGGGACAGGGACCTACGAGCAGTACTTC.

This clonotype was detected only once. This sequence may be a read error, since a much larger clone differs from it by one base. The chain has TRBV15 and TRBJ2-5, with D perhaps matching TRBD1 or TRBD2 (6 bases each). CDR1 and CDR2 (germline): LNHNV, YYDKDF (reference sequence). The CDR3 totals 14 residues. In DNA form, the CDR3 reads TGTGCCACCAGAAGAGGGGGGATACAAGAGACCCAGTACTTC. Translating gives CATRRGGIQETQYF.

This clonotype ranks as medium-sized. The rearrangement links TRBV19 to TRBJ2-6; TRBD1 matches 10 bases. This CDR3 has 20 amino acids. Germline-derived CDR1 and CDR2 are LNHDA and SQIVND (reference sequence). Losses at the gene ends were 6 bases for V and 0 bases for J; bases not matched to a gene: 14. CDR3 bases: TGTGCCAGTAGCCGGACAGGGGGAGGGATTTGGGACTCTGGGGCCAACGTCCTGACTTTC. Translating gives CASSRTGGGIWDSGANVLTF.

V gene TRBV12-3 or TRBV12-4 combines with J gene TRBJ1-2, with D hard to call. The V end was cut by 5 bases, the J end by 0 bases, with 10 bases between. CDR3 size: 14 residues. The CDR3 reads CASSQQLTNYGYTF. The DNA for the CDR3 is TGTGCCAGCAGTCAGCAGCTAACTAACTATGGCTACACCTTC.

This clonotype was observed a handful of times. The CDR3 loop reads CASRNRGAGNTIYF. The DNA of the CDR3 is TGTGCCAGCAGGAACAGGGGCGCTGGAAACACCATATATTTT. The chain couples TRBV12-3 or TRBV12-4 to TRBJ1-3; 7 nucleotides agree with TRBD1. V gave up 6 bases and J gave up 2 bases; unmatched junction bases: 4. The CDR3 length is 14 residues.

This clonotype occurred a few times. The chain couples TRBV6-1 to TRBJ2-7; no firm D call. CDR1 is MNHNS, CDR2 SASEGT, per germline. The CDR3 runs 12 residues. The V end was cut by 5 bases, the J end by 4 bases, with 9 bases between. CDR3 protein: CASSSFSYEQYF. The CDR3 nucleotides are TGTGCCAGCAGTTCTTTTTCTTACGAGCAGTACTTC.

The chain is built from TRBV5-6 and TRBJ1-2, with 8 bases fitting TRBD1. J was trimmed by 1 base and V by 4 bases; bases with no gene match: 3. Germline values: CDR1 SGHDT, CDR2 YYEEEE. The CDR3 loop spans 14 amino acids. Written as DNA, the CDR3 is TGTGCCAGCAGCAAAGACAGGGGTAACTATGGCTACACCTTC. It yields the protein CASSKDRGNYGYTF.

This clonotype was detected a few times. The rearrangement links TRBV5-4 to TRBJ2-5; TRBD2 agrees at 7 bases. CDR3 length: 14 residues. CDR1 and CDR2 from the germline V gene are SGHNT and YYREEE (reference sequence). V was clipped by 2 bases and J by 5 bases; unmatched bases: 6. The CDR3 region has the DNA TGTGCCAGCAGCTTTGGGCGGGAGTGGGAGACCCAGTACTTC. Its protein is CASSFGREWETQYF.

The CDR3 sequence: CASTPQGGYGYTF. The CDR3 DNA follows: TGTGCCAGCACCCCCCAGGGTGGCTATGGCTACACCTTC. The chain links TRBV6-6 to TRBJ1-2, with D possibly matching TRBD1 (5 bases). Germline-derived CDR1 and CDR2 are MNHNY and SVGAGI (reference sequence). The CDR3 covers 13 residues. V lost 7 bases, J lost 4 bases, and 13 bases lay in between.

The chain uses TRBV4-3 and TRBJ2-7; 9 bases agree with TRBD1. J gave up 3 bases and V 4 bases, and 7 bases lay outside the gene matches. The length of the CDR3 is 15 residues. Germline V gene lookup returns CDR1 LGHNA and CDR2 YSLEER. The CDR3 region is CASSPWTGDYYEQYF. The CDR3 nucleotides read TGCGCCAGCAGCCCCTGGACAGGGGACTACTACGAGCAGTACTTC.

This sequence joins TRBV19 and TRBJ2-3; either TRBD1 or TRBD2 may fit D (5 bases each). The length of the CDR3 is 15 residues. Germline V gene lookup returns CDR1 LNHDA and CDR2 SQIVND (reference sequence). This CDR3 reads CVSSIGAGFTDTQYF. CDR3 coding DNA: TGTGTTAGTAGTATAGGGGCGGGCTTCACAGATACGCAGTATTTT.

The rearrangement links TRBV7-2 to TRBJ1-5, with D uncertain. V was shortened by 5 bases and J by 7 bases, with 12 bases between the two germline ends. The CDR3 extends over 13 amino acids. Germline V lookup: CDR1 SGHTA, CDR2 FQGNSA. CDR3 in amino acids: CASSRHSEQPQHF. CDR3 DNA: TGTGCCAGCAGCCGACACAGCGAGCAGCCCCAGCATTTT.

The chain uses TRBV5-1 and TRBJ2-5; 10 bases match TRBD1. V lost 0 bases to trimming and J lost 5 bases; unmatched junction nucleotides: 7. This CDR3 spans 16 amino acids. CDR1 and CDR2 from the germline V gene are SGHRS and YFSETQ. For the CDR3, the DNA is TGCGCCAGCAGCTTGGTTCCGACAGGGGGCTACGAGACCCAGTACTTC. Translation: CASSLVPTGGYETQYF.

The chain joins TRBV6-5 to TRBJ1-2, with TRBD1 identical over 7 bases. The CDR3 sequence is 15 residues long. The junction had 14 bases not matched to a gene; V was cut back by 8 bases and J by 5 bases. Germline-derived CDR1 and CDR2 are MNHEY and SVGAGI. The CDR3 DNA is TGTGCCAGCGTACCTACAGGGGCTAAAGGGTATGGCTACACCTTC. Its translation: CASVPTGAKGYGYTF.

In the case of this clonotype: This sequence may be a read error, since a much larger clone differs from it by one base. This chain uses TRBV19 with TRBJ2-1, with 12 bases lining up with TRBD2. This CDR3 comprises 15 residues. V shed 5 bases, J shed 8 bases, and the junction held 7 bases outside the gene matches. The V gene's germline CDR1 is LNHDA and CDR2 SQIVND (reference sequence). The chain's CDR3 is CASSVTSGSFDEQFF. CDR3 bases: TGTGCCAGTAGTGTGACTAGCGGGAGTTTCGATGAGCAGTTCTTC.

The CDR3 loop reads CASSRDSPQGYTF. DNA of the CDR3: TGTGCCAGCAGCCGGGACAGTCCTCAAGGCTACACCTTC. This chain joins TRBV5-5 and TRBJ1-2, with TRBD1 matching over 7 bases. Germline V gives CDR1 SGHKS, CDR2 YYEKEE (reference sequence). J was trimmed by 8 bases and V by 4 bases; bases with no gene match: 8. There are 13 residues in the CDR3.

The chain has TRBV30 and TRBJ1-2, with a possible D match to TRBD1 (6 bases). Trimming stripped 0 bases from V and 8 bases from J, with 10 bases between. Germline V lookup: CDR1 GTSNPN, CDR2 SVGIG (reference sequence). CDR3 size: 12 residues. In DNA form, the CDR3 reads TGTGCCTGGAGTGTACGGGGGCTCGGCTACACCTTC. The encoded protein is CAWSVRGLGYTF.

This clonotype was seen more than once but under ten times. This chain links TRBV27 with TRBJ2-5; TRBD2 agrees at 9 bases. The CDR3 runs to 15 residues. The V and J ends lost 2 bases and 5 bases, in that order; junction bases with no gene match: 6. The germline CDR1 and CDR2 sequences are MNHEY and SMNVEV (reference sequence). The CDR3 spells CASSLLAGGSETQYF. CDR3 in DNA: TGTGCCAGCAGTTTACTGGCGGGAGGGTCGGAGACCCAGTACTTC.

The rearrangement joins TRBV19 to TRBJ2-1, with 13 bases identical to TRBD2. There are 14 residues in the CDR3. Germline loops: CDR1 LNHDA, CDR2 SQIVND (reference sequence). The V gene end was trimmed by 6 bases and the J gene end by 10 bases; junction bases not matched to a gene: 6. CDR3 protein: CASRTSGRWNEQFF. CDR3 DNA: TGTGCCAGTAGGACTAGCGGGAGGTGGAACGAGCAGTTCTTC.